A selection of T cell receptor beta chains follows, all from one sample in a study of T cell responses to AZD1222 COVID-19 vaccine. Libraries were prepared by immunoSEQ multiplex PCR; TCRdb keeps only in-frame clonotypes and omits some of them. The table records tens of thousands of clones, about 88% of them present only once. Sample: peripheral blood, taken on day 0 of AZD1222 vaccination. The receptors were sampled from an adult in good health. CDR3s include the opening cysteine and the closing phenylalanine or tryptophan. A D gene is named only where the DNA matches it firmly. Clone sizes are given selectively: once, few, many, or a class where the clone is expanded.

j_gene: TRBJ2-3; d_gene: TRBD1; abundance: .; v_gene: TRBV19; CDR3aa: CASSRDRGSTDTQYF; CDR3nt: TGTGCCAGTAGTAGGGACAGGGGTAGCACAGATACGCAGTATTTT
j_gene: TRBJ2-3; d_gene: .; abundance: few; v_gene: TRBV29-1; CDR3aa: CSAPLGDTQYF; CDR3nt: TGCAGCGCCCCTCTTGGGGATACGCAGTATTTT
j_gene: TRBJ1-3; d_gene: TRBD1; abundance: .; v_gene: TRBV13; CDR3aa: CASSLHPGTGSGSSPGNTIYF; CDR3nt: TGTGCCAGCAGCTTACACCCGGGGACAGGGAGCGGGTCTAGTCCTGGAAACACCATATATTTT
j_gene: TRBJ2-7; d_gene: .; abundance: .; v_gene: TRBV29-1; CDR3aa: CSVEEGADYEQYF; CDR3nt: TGCAGCGTTGAAGAGGGGGCAGACTACGAGCAGTACTTC
j_gene: TRBJ1-2; d_gene: .; abundance: .; v_gene: TRBV30; CDR3aa: CAWSDQDFGYTF; CDR3nt: TGTGCCTGGAGTGATCAGGATTTTGGCTACACCTTC
j_gene: TRBJ2-7; d_gene: TRBD2; abundance: .; v_gene: TRBV19; CDR3aa: CASSGTSGSPAGEQYF; CDR3nt: TGTGCCAGTAGCGGGACTAGCGGGAGTCCAGCGGGCGAGCAGTACTTC
j_gene: TRBJ1-3; d_gene: .; abundance: few; v_gene: TRBV7-5; CDR3aa: CVRSSREKNSGNTIYF; CDR3nt: TGTGTCAGAAGTTCAAGGGAAAAAAACTCTGGAAACACCATATATTTT
j_gene: TRBJ2-1; d_gene: .; abundance: .; v_gene: TRBV11-3; CDR3aa: CASSLVGTEQFF; CDR3nt: TGTGCCAGCAGCTTAGTGGGAACGGAGCAGTTCTTC
j_gene: TRBJ1-2; d_gene: .; abundance: .; v_gene: TRBV19; CDR3aa: CASARTDGGNYGYTF; CDR3nt: TGTGCCAGTGCCCGGACAGACGGTGGGAACTATGGCTACACCTTC
j_gene: TRBJ2-2; d_gene: TRBD1; abundance: few; v_gene: TRBV5-1; CDR3aa: CASSPRQGWSGELFF; CDR3nt: TGCGCCAGCAGCCCCCGACAGGGTTGGTCCGGGGAGCTGTTTTTT
j_gene: TRBJ2-1; d_gene: TRBD2; abundance: .; v_gene: TRBV5-1; CDR3aa: CASSQVASGAYNEQFF; CDR3nt: TGCGCCAGCAGCCAGGTGGCTAGCGGGGCCTACAATGAGCAGTTCTTC
j_gene: TRBJ1-2; d_gene: .; abundance: .; v_gene: TRBV11-2; CDR3aa: CASSLERSDGYTF; CDR3nt: TGTGCCAGCAGCTTGGAGCGTAGCGATGGCTACACCTTC
j_gene: TRBJ1-1; d_gene: .; abundance: few; v_gene: TRBV7-9; CDR3aa: CASSQGYTEAFF; CDR3nt: TGTGCCAGCAGCCAGGGGTATACTGAAGCTTTCTTT
j_gene: TRBJ2-7; d_gene: TRBD1; abundance: .; v_gene: TRBV6-5; CDR3aa: CASTRDRGYEQYF; CDR3nt: TGTGCCAGCACCAGAGACAGGGGATACGAGCAGTACTTC
j_gene: TRBJ2-3; d_gene: TRBD2; abundance: .; v_gene: TRBV30; CDR3aa: CAWSLAAHTDTQYF; CDR3nt: TGTGCCTGGAGTCTAGCGGCCCACACAGATACGCAGTATTTT
j_gene: TRBJ2-7; d_gene: TRBD2; abundance: .; v_gene: TRBV7-7; CDR3aa: CASSSASGPSYEQYF; CDR3nt: TGTGCTAGCAGCTCGGCTAGCGGGCCGTCCTACGAGCAGTACTTC
j_gene: TRBJ2-5; d_gene: .; abundance: .; v_gene: TRBV28; CDR3aa: CASSIRGVLGETQYF; CDR3nt: TGTGCCAGCAGTATCAGGGGGGTTCTAGGGGAGACCCAGTACTTC
j_gene: TRBJ1-6; d_gene: TRBD1; abundance: .; v_gene: TRBV2; CDR3aa: CASSEDRGLASPLHF; CDR3nt: TGTGCCAGCAGTGAAGACAGGGGGCTCGCTTCACCCCTCCACTTT
j_gene: TRBJ1-2; d_gene: .; abundance: .; v_gene: TRBV15; CDR3aa: CATSRPSMPADGYTF; CDR3nt: TGTGCCACCAGCAGACCTTCAATGCCCGCAGATGGCTACACCTTC
j_gene: TRBJ1-2; d_gene: .; abundance: .; v_gene: TRBV9; CDR3aa: CASSLSRGLGPGYTF; CDR3nt: TGTGCCAGCAGTCTTTCCCGAGGGTTGGGACCTGGCTACACCTTC
j_gene: TRBJ1-1; d_gene: .; abundance: .; v_gene: TRBV28; CDR3aa: CASSGDTNLNTEAFF; CDR3nt: TGTGCCAGCAGCGGGGACACCAACCTGAACACTGAAGCTTTCTTT
j_gene: TRBJ2-1; d_gene: .; abundance: .; v_gene: TRBV27; CDR3aa: CASSLRGDNEQFF; CDR3nt: TGTGCCAGCAGTTTACGAGGGGACAATGAGCAGTTCTTC
j_gene: TRBJ2-5; d_gene: .; abundance: .; v_gene: TRBV11-3; CDR3aa: CASTFDGQETQYF; CDR3nt: TGTGCCAGCACCTTCGACGGGCAAGAGACCCAGTACTTC
j_gene: TRBJ2-7; d_gene: TRBD1; abundance: .; v_gene: TRBV11-3; CDR3aa: CASSFRTGKEQYF; CDR3nt: TGTGCCAGCAGCTTCCGGACAGGGAAGGAGCAGTACTTC
j_gene: TRBJ2-3; d_gene: .; abundance: .; v_gene: TRBV14; CDR3aa: CASSQDFGGYYTDTQYF; CDR3nt: TGTGCCAGCAGCCAAGATTTTGGCGGATATTACACAGATACGCAGTATTTT
j_gene: TRBJ1-4; d_gene: .; abundance: .; v_gene: TRBV7-2; CDR3aa: CASSSSGRGYEKLFF; CDR3nt: TGTGCCAGCAGCTCGTCGGGCAGGGGATATGAAAAACTGTTTTTT
j_gene: TRBJ2-3; d_gene: TRBD1; abundance: .; v_gene: TRBV2; CDR3aa: CASRRVTGRTDTQYF; CDR3nt: TGTGCCAGCAGGAGGGTGACAGGGCGCACAGATACGCAGTATTTT
j_gene: TRBJ1-1; d_gene: .; abundance: few; v_gene: TRBV5-1; CDR3aa: CASSFSVNTEAFF; CDR3nt: TGCGCCAGCAGCTTTAGCGTAAACACTGAAGCTTTCTTT
j_gene: TRBJ1-2; d_gene: .; abundance: .; v_gene: TRBV4-3; CDR3aa: CASSQDDSRGAYGYTF; CDR3nt: TGCGCCAGCAGCCAAGACGACAGCAGGGGAGCCTATGGCTACACCTTC
j_gene: TRBJ2-3; d_gene: .; abundance: .; v_gene: TRBV7-9; CDR3aa: CASSFPPGEGMTDTQYF; CDR3nt: TGTGCCAGCAGCTTTCCACCGGGAGAAGGGATGACAGATACGCAGTATTTT
j_gene: TRBJ2-3; d_gene: .; abundance: few; v_gene: TRBV10-3; CDR3aa: CAISEARGDTQYF; CDR3nt: TGTGCCATCAGTGAAGCCCGGGGGGATACGCAGTATTTT
j_gene: TRBJ2-1; d_gene: TRBD2; abundance: few; v_gene: TRBV6-5; CDR3aa: CASSYSTSGGQNEQFF; CDR3nt: TGTGCCAGCAGTTACTCCACTAGCGGGGGCCAGAATGAGCAGTTCTTC
j_gene: TRBJ2-5; d_gene: .; abundance: .; v_gene: TRBV9; CDR3aa: CASSVGPQETQYF; CDR3nt: TGTGCCAGCAGCGTAGGACCCCAAGAGACCCAGTACTTC
j_gene: TRBJ1-6; d_gene: .; abundance: .; v_gene: TRBV4-1; CDR3aa: CASSQGDIYSPLHF; CDR3nt: TGCGCCAGCAGCCAAGGGGACATTTATTCACCCCTCCACTTT